What follows are 6 T cell receptor beta chains derived from one specimen sequenced in a study of radiotherapy plus CTLA-4 blockade in lung cancer. Here immunoSEQ multiplex PCR was the method, and the copy in TCRdb shows in-frame clones only, minus some. The table has 75,000 to 100,000 clones, roughly 80% seen once; the top ten hold 3% to 3.5%. The source was peripheral blood, collected from a patient treated with radiotherapy plus ipilimumab. The origin of the receptors is a human donor with non-small cell lung cancer who had a partial response to radiotherapy plus ipilimumab.

The J gene is TRBJ1-2, the V gene TRBV7-9; 9 bases align to TRBD1. CDR3 size: 15 residues. Germline V gives CDR1 SEHNR, CDR2 FQNEAQ (reference sequence). V shed 5 bases and J 2 bases; nucleotides not matched to a gene: 6. CDR3 nucleotides: TGTGCCAGCAGCCAAGGACAGGGGCAAAACTATGGCTACACCTTC. This codes for CASSQGQGQNYGYTF.

The chain couples TRBV9 to TRBJ2-5, with 11 bases identical to TRBD1. The J call is in doubt because the DNA end fits TRBJ2-7 better. This CDR3 region has 14 residues. Germline CDR1 SGDLS, CDR2 YYNGEE. The CDR3 bases are TGTGCCAGCAGTGCGGGACAGGGGGACTACGAGCAGTACTTC. Amino acids: CASSAGQGDYEQYF.

The table lists this clone with a count of one. The chain uses TRBV15 and TRBJ2-3; D not resolved. The CDR3 is 12 residues long. The germline V gene encodes CDR1 LNHNV and CDR2 YYDKDF (reference sequence). Trimming took 1 base from V and 5 from J, leaving 4 bases between them. The CDR3 here is CATSRGVDTQYF. The DNA of the CDR3 is TGTGCCACCAGCAGAGGAGTAGATACGCAGTATTTT.

The genes are TRBV5-1 and TRBJ2-1; the match to TRBD1 covers 9 bases. The germline gives CDR1 SGHRS, CDR2 YFSETQ. The CDR3 contains 14 residues. V was pared by 2 bases and J by 5 bases, with 2 bases of the junction left unmatched. CDR3 in amino acids: CASSLGTGNNEQFF. CDR3 DNA sequence: TGCGCCAGCAGCTTAGGGACAGGGAACAATGAGCAGTTCTTC.

This chain uses TRBV19 with TRBJ2-5; possible D gene TRBD2, 6 bases. This CDR3 is built from 16 residues. CDR1 and CDR2 from the germline V gene are LNHDA and SQIVND (reference sequence). Trimming took 2 bases from V and 9 from J, leaving 22 bases between them. The CDR3 DNA reads as TGTGCCAGTAGTATAAAAGGTCAGCCCAGAACGGGGGCCCAGTACTTC. This translates into CASSIKGQPRTGAQYF.

This clone was seen only a few times. The J gene is TRBJ1-3, the V gene TRBV5-6, with D possibly being TRBD1 (5 bases). CDR3 length: 16 amino acids. The germline V gene encodes CDR1 SGHDT and CDR2 YYEEEE. Trimming cost V 0 bases and J 2 bases, with 12 bases left between them. CDR3 coding DNA: TGTGCCAGCAGCTTGGGGGGCCTCGAGGCTGGAAACACCATATATTTT. It encodes CASSLGGLEAGNTIYF. The full variable domain, in which reference TRBV5-6 and TRBJ1-3 provide the parts outside the CDR3, is DAGVTQSPTHLIKTRGQQVTLRCSPKSGHDTVSWYQQALGQGPQFIFQYYEEEERQRGNFPDRFSGHQFPNYSSELNVNALLLGDSALYLCASSLGGLEAGNTIYFGEGSWLTVV.